This T cell receptor beta chain originates from a study of vaccination and CD4 T cells after COVID-19. The overall study: Post-COVID samples had a sampling time that fell a median around 100 days after diagnosis (range 35 to 161). Cells were stimulated with overlapping spike peptides from SARS-CoV-2, HCoV-NL63, HCoV-OC43 and HCoV-229E.

V lost 2 bases and J lost 7, with 9 bases in between. The germline V gene has CDR1 MNHEY and CDR2 SVGAGI. The CDR3 spans 13 residues. Sequencing of DNA taken from cultured CD4+ T cells relied on the Oncomine TCR Beta short-read assay. TCRdb re-called the PCR reads with MiXCR, one entry per CDR3 protein. The sample has 7,000 to 8,500 distinct CDR3 sequences, under 65% seen once; the top ten hold 34%. Details on this clonotype: The antigen is not known.

Indicated treatment: roughly 10-day PBMC culture with coronavirus spike peptide pools or control peptides (ViraFEST assay). Sequenced material: CD4+ T cells from blood, cultured in vitro. The rearrangement links TRBV6-5 to TRBJ1-5; D not resolved. This receptor was taken from a human donor who had recovered from COVID-19. CDR3 residues: CASSYAVDQPQHF. CDR3 coding DNA: TGTGCCAGCAGTTACGCGGTGGACCAGCCCCAGCATTTT.